This T cell receptor beta chain originates from a study of shared T cell receptors in the human thymus. The CDR3 contains 18 residues. Losses at the gene ends were 3 bases for V and 0 bases for J; bases not matched to a gene: 7. Germline V gene sequence: CDR1 SGDLS, CDR2 YYNGEE. The table came from immunoSEQ multiplex PCR; TCRdb's copy has only in-frame clones and leaves some out. The data show approximately 730,000 clones, over 75% seen once. The same sample was also used in a study of human thymus T cells. That source adds: Healthy Finnish infants undergoing corrective surgery for congenital heart defects were the donors. Obtained as resections during corrective heart surgery, the thymus tissue was then studied. Apparent bias marked the V and J gene usage of thymic and blood repertoires. Unrelated individuals reportedly shared highly overlapping thymic TCR repertoires.

The material sequenced was thymocytes. This sequence originates from a girl under three years old with a congenital heart defect. The chain joins TRBV9 to TRBJ2-6, with 9 bases identical to TRBD1. In DNA form, the CDR3 reads TGTGCCAGCAGCGGCCGGGACAGGGACCTCTCTGGGGCCAACGTCCTGACTTTC. As protein: CASSGRDRDLSGANVLTF. Looking up the rest from reference TRBV9 and TRBJ2-6 gives the full variable domain: DSGVTQTPKHLITATGQRVTLRCSPRSGDLSVYWYQQSLDQGLQFLIQYYNGEERAKGNILERFSAQQFPDLHSELNLSSLELGDSALYFCASSGRDRDLSGANVLTFGAGSRLTVL.